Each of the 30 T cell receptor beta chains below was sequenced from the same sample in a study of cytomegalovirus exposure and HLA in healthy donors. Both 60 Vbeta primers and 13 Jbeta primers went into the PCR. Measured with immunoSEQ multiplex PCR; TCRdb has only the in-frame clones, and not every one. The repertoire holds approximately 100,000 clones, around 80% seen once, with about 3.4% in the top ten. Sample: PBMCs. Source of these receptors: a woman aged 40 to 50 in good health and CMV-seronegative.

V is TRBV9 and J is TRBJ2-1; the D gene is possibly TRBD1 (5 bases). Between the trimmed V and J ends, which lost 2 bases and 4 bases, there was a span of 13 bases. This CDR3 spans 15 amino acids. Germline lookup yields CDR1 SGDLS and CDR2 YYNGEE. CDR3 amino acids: CASSVAGSEYNEQFF. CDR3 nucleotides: TGTGCCAGCAGCGTGGCAGGGTCCGAATACAATGAGCAGTTCTTC.

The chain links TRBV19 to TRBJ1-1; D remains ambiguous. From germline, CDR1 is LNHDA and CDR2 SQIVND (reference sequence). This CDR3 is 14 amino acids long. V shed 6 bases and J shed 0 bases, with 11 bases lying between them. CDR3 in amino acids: CASRVVNMNTEAFF. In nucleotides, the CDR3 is TGTGCCAGTAGAGTGGTTAACATGAACACTGAAGCTTTCTTT.

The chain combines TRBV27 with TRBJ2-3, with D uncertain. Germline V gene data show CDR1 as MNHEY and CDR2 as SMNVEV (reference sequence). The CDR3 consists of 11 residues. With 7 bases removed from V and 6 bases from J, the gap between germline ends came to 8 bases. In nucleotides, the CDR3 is TGTGCCAGCACAGGAAGGGATACGCAGTATTTT. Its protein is CASTGRDTQYF.

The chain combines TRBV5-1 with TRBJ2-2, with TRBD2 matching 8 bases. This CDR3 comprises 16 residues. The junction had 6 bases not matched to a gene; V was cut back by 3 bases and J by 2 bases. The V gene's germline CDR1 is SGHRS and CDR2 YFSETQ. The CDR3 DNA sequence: TGCGCCAGCAGCTATGGCGGGGGGCCTAACACCGGGGAGCTGTTTTTT. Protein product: CASSYGGGPNTGELFF.

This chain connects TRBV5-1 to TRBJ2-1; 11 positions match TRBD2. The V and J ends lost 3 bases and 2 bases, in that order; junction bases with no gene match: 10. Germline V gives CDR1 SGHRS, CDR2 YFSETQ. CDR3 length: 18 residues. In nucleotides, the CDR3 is TGCGCCAGCAGCTCGAACCCTAGCGGGGGGTCCACCTACAATGAGCAGTTCTTC. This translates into CASSSNPSGGSTYNEQFF.

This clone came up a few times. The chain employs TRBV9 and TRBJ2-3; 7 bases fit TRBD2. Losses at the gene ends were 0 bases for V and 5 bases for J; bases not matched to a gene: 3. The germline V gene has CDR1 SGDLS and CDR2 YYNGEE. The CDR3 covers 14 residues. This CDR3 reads CASSVAPGGDTQYF. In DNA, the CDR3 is TGTGCCAGCAGCGTAGCTCCGGGGGGAGATACGCAGTATTTT.

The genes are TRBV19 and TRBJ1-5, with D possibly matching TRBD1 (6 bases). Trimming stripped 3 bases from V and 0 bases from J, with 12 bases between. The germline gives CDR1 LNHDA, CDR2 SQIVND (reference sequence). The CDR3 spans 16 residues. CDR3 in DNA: TGTGCCAGTAGTATTCAGGGGACAAATAGCAATCAGCCCCAGCATTTT. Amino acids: CASSIQGTNSNQPQHF.

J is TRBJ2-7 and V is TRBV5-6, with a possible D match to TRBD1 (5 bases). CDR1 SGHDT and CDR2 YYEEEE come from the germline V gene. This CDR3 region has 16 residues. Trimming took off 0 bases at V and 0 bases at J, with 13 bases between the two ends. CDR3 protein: CASSLASGFSSYEQYF. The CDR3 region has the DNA TGTGCCAGCAGCTTGGCCTCAGGGTTTAGCTCCTACGAGCAGTACTTC.

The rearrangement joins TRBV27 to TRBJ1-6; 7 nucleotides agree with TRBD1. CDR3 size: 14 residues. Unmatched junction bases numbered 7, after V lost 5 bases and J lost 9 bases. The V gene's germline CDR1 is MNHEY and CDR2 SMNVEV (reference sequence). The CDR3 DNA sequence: TGTGCCAGCAGTCCACAGGGGAAGCGTTCACCCCTCCACTTT. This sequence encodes CASSPQGKRSPLHF.

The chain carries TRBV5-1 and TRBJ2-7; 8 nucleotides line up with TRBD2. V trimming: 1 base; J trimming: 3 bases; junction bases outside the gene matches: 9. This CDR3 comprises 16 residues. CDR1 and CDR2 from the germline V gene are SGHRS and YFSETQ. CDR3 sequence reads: CASSLISGIMDYEQYF. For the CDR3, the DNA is TGCGCCAGCAGCTTGATTAGCGGGATAATGGACTACGAGCAGTACTTC.

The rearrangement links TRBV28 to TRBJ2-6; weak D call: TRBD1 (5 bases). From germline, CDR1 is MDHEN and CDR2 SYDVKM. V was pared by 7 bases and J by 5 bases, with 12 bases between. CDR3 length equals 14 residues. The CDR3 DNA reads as TGTGCCAGCAACCAGGGTAGCTGGGCCAACGTCCTGACTTTC. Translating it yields CASNQGSWANVLTF.

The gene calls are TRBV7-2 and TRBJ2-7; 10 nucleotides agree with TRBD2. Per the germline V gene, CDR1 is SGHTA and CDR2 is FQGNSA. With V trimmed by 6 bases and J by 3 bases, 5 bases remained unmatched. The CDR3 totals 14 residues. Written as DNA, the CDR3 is TGTGCCAGCAGTGGACTAGCGGAATTCTACGAGCAGTACTTC. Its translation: CASSGLAEFYEQYF.

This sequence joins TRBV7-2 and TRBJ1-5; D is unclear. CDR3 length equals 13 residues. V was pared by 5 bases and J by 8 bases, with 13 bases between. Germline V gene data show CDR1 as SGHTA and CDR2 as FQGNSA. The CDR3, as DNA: TGTGCCAGCAGCGCTCGTTATCTAAAGCCCCAGCATTTT. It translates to CASSARYLKPQHF. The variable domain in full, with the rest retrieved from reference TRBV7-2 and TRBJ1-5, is GAGVSQSPSNKVTEKGKDVELRCDPISGHTALYWYRQSLGQGLEFLIYFQGNSAPDKSGLPSDRFSAERTGGSVSTLTIQRTQQEDSAVYLCASSARYLKPQHFGDGTRLSIL.

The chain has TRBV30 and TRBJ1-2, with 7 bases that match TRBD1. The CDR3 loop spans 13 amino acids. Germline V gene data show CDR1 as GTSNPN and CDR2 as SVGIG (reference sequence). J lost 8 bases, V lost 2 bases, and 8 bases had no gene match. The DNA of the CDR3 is TGTGCCTGGAGTTTTACGCAGGGGGGCGGCTACACCTTC. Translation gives CAWSFTQGGGYTF.

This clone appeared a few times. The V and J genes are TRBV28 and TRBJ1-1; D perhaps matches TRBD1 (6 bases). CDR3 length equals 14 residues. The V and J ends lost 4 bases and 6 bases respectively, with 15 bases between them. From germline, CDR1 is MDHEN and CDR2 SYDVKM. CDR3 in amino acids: CASSSLGGAAEAFF. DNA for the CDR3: TGTGCCAGCAGTTCCCTGGGGGGGGCTGCTGAAGCTTTCTTT.

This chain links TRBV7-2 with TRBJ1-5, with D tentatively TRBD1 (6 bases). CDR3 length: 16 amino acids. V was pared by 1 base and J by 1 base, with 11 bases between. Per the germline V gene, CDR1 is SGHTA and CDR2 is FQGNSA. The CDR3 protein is CASSLVTGGSNQPQHF. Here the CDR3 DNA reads TGTGCCAGCAGCTTAGTGACAGGCGGGAGCAATCAGCCCCAGCATTTT. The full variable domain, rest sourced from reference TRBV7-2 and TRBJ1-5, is GAGVSQSPSNKVTEKGKDVELRCDPISGHTALYWYRQSLGQGLEFLIYFQGNSAPDKSGLPSDRFSAERTGGSVSTLTIQRTQQEDSAVYLCASSLVTGGSNQPQHFGDGTRLSIL.

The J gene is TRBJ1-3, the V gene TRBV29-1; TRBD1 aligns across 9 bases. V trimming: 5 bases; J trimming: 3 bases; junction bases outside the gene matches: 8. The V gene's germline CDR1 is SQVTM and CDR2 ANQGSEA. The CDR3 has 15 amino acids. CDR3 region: CSVPRTGEYGNTIYF. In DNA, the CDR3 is TGCAGCGTTCCGCGGACAGGGGAGTATGGAAACACCATATATTTT.

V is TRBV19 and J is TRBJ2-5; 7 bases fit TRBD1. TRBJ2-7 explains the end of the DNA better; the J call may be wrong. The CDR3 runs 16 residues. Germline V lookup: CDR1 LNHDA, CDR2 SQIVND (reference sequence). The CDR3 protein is CASSIRGRGSSYEQYF. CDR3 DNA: TGTGCCAGTAGTATCCGAGGCAGGGGGAGCTCCTACGAGCAGTACTTC.

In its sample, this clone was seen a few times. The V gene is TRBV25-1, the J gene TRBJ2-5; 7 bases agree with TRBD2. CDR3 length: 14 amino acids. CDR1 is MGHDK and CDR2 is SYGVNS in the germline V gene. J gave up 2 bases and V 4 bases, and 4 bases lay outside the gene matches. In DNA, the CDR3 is TGTGCCAGCAGTGGACTAGCTTGGCAAGAGACCCAGTACTTC. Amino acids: CASSGLAWQETQYF.

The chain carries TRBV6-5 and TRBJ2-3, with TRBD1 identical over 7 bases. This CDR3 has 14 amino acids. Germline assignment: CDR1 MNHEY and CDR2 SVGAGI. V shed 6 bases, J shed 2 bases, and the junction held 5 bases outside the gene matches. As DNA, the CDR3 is TGTGCCAGCAGCACCGGGACAGACACAGATACGCAGTATTTT. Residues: CASSTGTDTDTQYF.

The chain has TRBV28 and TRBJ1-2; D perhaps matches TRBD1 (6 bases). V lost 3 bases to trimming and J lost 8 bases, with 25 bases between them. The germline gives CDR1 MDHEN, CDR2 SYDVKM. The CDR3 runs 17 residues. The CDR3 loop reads CASSFRPGEVTGRGYTF. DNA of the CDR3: TGTGCCAGCAGTTTTAGGCCCGGAGAAGTTACAGGGCGCGGCTACACCTTC.

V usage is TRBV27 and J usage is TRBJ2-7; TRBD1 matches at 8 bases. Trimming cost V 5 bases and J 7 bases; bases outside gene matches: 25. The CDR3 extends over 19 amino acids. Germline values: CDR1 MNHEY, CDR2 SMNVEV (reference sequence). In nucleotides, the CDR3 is TGTGCCAGCAGTCGTTCAGGGGGCTTGGATTTACTCGAGCTTCGGGAGCAGTACTTC. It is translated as CASSRSGGLDLLELREQYF.

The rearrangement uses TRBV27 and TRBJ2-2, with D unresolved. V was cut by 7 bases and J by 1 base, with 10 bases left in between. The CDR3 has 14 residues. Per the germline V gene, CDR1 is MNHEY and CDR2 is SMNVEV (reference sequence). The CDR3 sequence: CASKREENTGELFF. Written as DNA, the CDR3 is TGTGCCAGCAAACGCGAGGAGAACACCGGGGAGCTGTTTTTT.

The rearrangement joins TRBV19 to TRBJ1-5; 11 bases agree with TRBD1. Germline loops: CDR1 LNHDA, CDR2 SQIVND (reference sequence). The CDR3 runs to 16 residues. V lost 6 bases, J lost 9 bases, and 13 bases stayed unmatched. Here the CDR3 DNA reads TGTGCCAGTAGCTCCCGGGACAGGGGGTTCGGTCCGCCCCAGCATTTT. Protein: CASSSRDRGFGPPQHF.

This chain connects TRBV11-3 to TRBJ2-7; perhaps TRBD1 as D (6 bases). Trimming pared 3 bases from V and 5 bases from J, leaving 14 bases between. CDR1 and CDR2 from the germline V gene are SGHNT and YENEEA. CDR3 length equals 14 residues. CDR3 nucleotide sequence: TGTGCCAGCAGCTTTTCAGGGGACCGAGACGAGCAGTACTTC. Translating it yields CASSFSGDRDEQYF.

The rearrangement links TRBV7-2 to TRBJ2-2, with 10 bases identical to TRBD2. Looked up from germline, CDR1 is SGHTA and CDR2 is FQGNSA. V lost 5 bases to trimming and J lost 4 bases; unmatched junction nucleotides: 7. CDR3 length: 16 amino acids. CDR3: CASSPPSGSSTGELFF. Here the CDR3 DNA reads TGTGCCAGCAGCCCACCTAGCGGGAGCTCCACCGGGGAGCTGTTTTTT.

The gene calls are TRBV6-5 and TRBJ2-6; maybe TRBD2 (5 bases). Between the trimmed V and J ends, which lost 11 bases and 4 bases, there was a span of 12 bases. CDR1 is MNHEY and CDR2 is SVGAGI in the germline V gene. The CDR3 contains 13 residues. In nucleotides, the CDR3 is TGTGCCGCGAGGGATTTGGGGGCCAACGTCCTGACTTTC. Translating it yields CAARDLGANVLTF.

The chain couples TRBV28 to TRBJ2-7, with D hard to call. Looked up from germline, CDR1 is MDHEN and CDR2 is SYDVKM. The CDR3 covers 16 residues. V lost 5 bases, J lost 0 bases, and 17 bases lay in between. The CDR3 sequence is CASSLTRSPSSYEQYF. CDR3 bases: TGTGCCAGCAGTCTCACCCGGAGCCCGAGCTCCTACGAGCAGTACTTC.

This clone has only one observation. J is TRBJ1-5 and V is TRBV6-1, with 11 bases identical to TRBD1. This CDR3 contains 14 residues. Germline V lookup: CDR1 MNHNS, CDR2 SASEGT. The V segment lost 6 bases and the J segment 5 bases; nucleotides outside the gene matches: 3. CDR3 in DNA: TGTGCCAGCAGCGGGGACAGGGGGGATCAGCCCCAGCATTTT. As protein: CASSGDRGDQPQHF.

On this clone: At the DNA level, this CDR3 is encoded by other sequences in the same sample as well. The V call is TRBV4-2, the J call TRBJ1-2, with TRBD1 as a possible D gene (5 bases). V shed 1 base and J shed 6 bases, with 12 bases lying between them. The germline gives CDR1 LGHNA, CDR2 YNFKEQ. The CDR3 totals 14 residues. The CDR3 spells CASSQASRDDGYTF. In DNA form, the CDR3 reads TGTGCCAGCAGCCAAGCGTCCAGGGATGATGGCTACACCTTC.